In this sample, the clone carrying this T cell receptor (beta chain) turned up many times. Its specificity is unknown. The CDR3 extends over 13 amino acids. Germline lookup yields CDR1 MNHNY and CDR2 SVGAGI (reference sequence). V dropped 6 bases and J dropped 0 bases, with 8 bases sitting between them. The data derive from a study of read filtering for tumor transcriptome and immune sequencing. Study background: Among patients, some 17 were male and 14 female, aged about 45 to 80 (mean about 71). Study-level points and caveats: The CD138-negative fraction was mixed bone marrow immune cells, not pure T cells. Correlation between methods rose after single-read clonotypes were removed.

The library was built from roughly 400 ng RNA with molecular barcoded adaptors for alpha/delta and beta/gamma chains. TCRdb called the reads again in MiXCR, with one record for every CDR3 protein. The table records about 86,000 distinct CDR3 sequences, roughly an eighth of them present only once. The clonotype comes from a donor aged 40 or older with multiple myeloma. The rearrangement uses TRBV6-6 and TRBJ1-2, with unresolved D. Sequenced: a population of CD138-negative cells sorted from bone marrow. This CDR3 is CASRPPTNYGYTF. CDR3 DNA sequence: TGTGCCAGCAGGCCCCCCACTAACTATGGCTACACCTTC.